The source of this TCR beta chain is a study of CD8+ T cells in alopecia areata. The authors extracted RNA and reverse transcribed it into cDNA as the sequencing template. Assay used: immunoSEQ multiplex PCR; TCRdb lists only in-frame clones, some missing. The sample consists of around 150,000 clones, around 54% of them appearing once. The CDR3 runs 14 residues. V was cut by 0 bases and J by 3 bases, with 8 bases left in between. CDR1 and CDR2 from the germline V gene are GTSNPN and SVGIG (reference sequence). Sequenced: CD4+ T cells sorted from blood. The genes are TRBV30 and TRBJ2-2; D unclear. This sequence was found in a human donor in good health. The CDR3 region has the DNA TGTGCCTGGAGTGTTGGGCAGTACACCGGGGAGCTGTTTTTT. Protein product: CAWSVGQYTGELFF.